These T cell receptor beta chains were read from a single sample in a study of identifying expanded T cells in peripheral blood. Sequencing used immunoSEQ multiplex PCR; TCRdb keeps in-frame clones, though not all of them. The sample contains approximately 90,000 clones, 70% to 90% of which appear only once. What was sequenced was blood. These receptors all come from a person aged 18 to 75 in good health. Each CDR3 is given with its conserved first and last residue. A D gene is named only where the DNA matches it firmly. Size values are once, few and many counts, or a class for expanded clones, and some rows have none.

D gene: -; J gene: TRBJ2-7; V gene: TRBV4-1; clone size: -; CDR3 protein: CASSLKDSFYEQYF; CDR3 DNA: TGCGCCAGCAGCCTAAAAGACAGCTTCTACGAGCAGTACTTC
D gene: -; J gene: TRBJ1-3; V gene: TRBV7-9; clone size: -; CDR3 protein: CASSPIVGNTIYF; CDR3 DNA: TGTGCCAGCAGCCCGATCGTGGGAAACACCATATATTTT
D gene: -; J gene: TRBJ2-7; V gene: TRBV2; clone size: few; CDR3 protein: CANTWSLLVDEQYF; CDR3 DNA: TGTGCCAACACCTGGTCCCTCCTCGTGGACGAGCAGTACTTC
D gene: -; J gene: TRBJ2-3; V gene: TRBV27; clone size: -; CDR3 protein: CASRLGGNTDTQYF; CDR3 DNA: TGTGCCAGCAGACTCGGGGGAAACACAGATACGCAGTATTTT
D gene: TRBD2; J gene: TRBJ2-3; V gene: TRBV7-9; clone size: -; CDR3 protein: CASSLRTGREGTQYF; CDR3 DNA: TGTGCCAGCAGCTTGCGTACAGGGCGGGAGGGTACGCAGTATTTT
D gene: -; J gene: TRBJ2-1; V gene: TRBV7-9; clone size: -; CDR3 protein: CASSLDQGRRGEQFF; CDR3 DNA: TGTGCCAGCAGCTTAGATCAGGGGCGCAGGGGTGAGCAGTTCTTC
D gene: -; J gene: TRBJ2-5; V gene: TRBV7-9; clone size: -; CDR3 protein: CASSWRETQYF; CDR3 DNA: TGTGCCAGCAGCTGGCGGGAGACCCAGTACTTC
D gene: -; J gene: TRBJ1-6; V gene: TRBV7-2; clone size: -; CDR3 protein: CASSQFPGHLNSPLHF; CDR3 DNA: TGTGCCAGCAGCCAATTCCCGGGACACCTTAATTCACCCCTCCACTTT
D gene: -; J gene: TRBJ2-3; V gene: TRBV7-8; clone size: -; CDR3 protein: CASSARTDTQYF; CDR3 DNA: TGTGCCAGCAGCGCCCGCACAGATACGCAGTATTTT
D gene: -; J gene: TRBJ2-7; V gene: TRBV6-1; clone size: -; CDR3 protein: CASSEGGSNDEQYF; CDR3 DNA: TGTGCCAGCAGTGAAGGGGGCAGCAACGACGAGCAGTACTTC
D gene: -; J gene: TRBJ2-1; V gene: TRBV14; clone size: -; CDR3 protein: CASSSGHWNEQFF; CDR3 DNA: TGTGCCAGCAGTTCGGGCCACTGGAATGAGCAGTTCTTC
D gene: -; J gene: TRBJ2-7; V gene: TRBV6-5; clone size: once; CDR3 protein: CASHSSRDSSYEQYF; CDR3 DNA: TGTGCCAGCCACTCCAGTCGAGATAGTTCCTACGAGCAGTACTTC
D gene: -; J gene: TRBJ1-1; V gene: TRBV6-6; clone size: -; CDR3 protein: CASSYGWDMNTEAFF; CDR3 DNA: TGTGCCAGCAGTTATGGGTGGGATATGAACACTGAAGCTTTCTTT
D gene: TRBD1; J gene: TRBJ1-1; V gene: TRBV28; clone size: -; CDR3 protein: CASSLDRGPFF; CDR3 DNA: TGTGCCAGCAGCCTCGACAGGGGTCCTTTCTTT
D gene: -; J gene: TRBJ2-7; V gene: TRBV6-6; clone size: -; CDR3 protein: CASNLGHAYEQYF; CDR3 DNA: TGTGCCAGCAATCTTGGACATGCCTACGAGCAGTACTTC
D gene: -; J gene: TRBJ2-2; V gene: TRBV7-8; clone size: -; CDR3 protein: CASSFDGNLNTGELFF; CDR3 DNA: TGTGCCAGCAGCTTTGACGGAAATCTTAACACCGGGGAGCTGTTTTTT
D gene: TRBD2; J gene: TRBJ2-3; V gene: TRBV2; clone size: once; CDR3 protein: CASTPERRGFAQRDTQYF; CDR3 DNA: TGTGCCAGCACCCCAGAGAGGCGGGGGTTCGCCCAGAGGGATACGCAGTATTTT
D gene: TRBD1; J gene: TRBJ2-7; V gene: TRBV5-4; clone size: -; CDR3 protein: CASSFGTGGGYEQYF; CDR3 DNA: TGTGCCAGCAGCTTTGGGACAGGAGGAGGCTACGAGCAGTACTTC
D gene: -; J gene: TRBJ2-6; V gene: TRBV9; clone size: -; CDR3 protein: CASSVAIQGGSGANVLTF; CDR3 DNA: TGTGCCAGCAGCGTAGCTATTCAGGGGGGCTCTGGGGCCAACGTCCTGACTTTC
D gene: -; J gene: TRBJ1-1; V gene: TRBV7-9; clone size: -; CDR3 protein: CASSPMRGVMNTEAFF; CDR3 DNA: TGTGCCAGCAGCCCCATGCGGGGGGTGATGAACACTGAAGCTTTCTTT
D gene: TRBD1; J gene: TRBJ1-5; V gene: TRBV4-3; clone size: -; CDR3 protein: CASSPHRGEVQPQHF; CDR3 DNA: TGCGCCAGCAGCCCCCACAGGGGGGAGGTTCAGCCCCAGCATTTT
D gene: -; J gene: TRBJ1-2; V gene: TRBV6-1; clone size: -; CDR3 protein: CATLRDSTNYGYTF; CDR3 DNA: TGTGCCACCCTCCGAGACAGTACTAACTATGGCTACACCTTC
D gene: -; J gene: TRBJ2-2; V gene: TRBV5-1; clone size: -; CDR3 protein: CASSFRPANTGELFF; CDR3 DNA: TGCGCCAGCAGCTTCAGACCAGCGAACACCGGGGAGCTGTTTTTT
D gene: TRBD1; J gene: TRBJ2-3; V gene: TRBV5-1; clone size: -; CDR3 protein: CASSLPQGAGGDTQYF; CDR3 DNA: TGCGCCAGCAGCTTACCCCAGGGGGCGGGTGGTGATACGCAGTATTTT
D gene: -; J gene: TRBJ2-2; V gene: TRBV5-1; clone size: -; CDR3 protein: CASSLGTSTNTGELFF; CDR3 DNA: TGCGCCAGCAGCTTGGGGACATCTACGAACACCGGGGAGCTGTTTTTT
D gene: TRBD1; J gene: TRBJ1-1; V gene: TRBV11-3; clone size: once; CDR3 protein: CASSPAGTGNTEAFF; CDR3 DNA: TGTGCCAGCAGCCCCGCCGGGACAGGGAACACTGAAGCTTTCTTT
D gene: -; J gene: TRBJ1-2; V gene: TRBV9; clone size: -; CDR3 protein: CASSTQGDRGYTF; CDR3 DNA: TGTGCCAGCAGCACACAAGGGGATAGAGGCTACACCTTC
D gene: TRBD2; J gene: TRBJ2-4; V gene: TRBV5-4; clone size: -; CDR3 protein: CASSPRGGPIIQYF; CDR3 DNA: TGTGCCAGCAGCCCCCGCGGGGGTCCGATCATTCAGTACTTC
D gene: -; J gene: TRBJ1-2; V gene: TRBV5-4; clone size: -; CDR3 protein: CASSLPGLGYGYTF; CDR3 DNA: TGTGCCAGCAGCTTGCCAGGACTCGGCTATGGCTACACCTTC
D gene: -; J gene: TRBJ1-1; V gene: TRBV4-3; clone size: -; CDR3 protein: CASSQDRGYLNTEAFF; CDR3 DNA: TGCGCCAGCAGCCAAGACCGGGGCTACCTAAACACTGAAGCTTTCTTT
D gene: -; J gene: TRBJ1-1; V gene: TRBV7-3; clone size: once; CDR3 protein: CASSVDRNTEAFF; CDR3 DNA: TGTGCCAGCAGCGTGGACAGGAACACTGAAGCTTTCTTT
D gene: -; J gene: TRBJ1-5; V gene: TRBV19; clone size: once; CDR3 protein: CASSMARGDQPQHF; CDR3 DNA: TGTGCCAGTAGTATGGCCAGGGGCGATCAGCCCCAGCATTTT
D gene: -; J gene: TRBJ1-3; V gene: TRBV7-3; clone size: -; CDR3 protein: CASSSPSAAGNTIYF; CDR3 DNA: TGTGCCAGCAGCTCTCCTTCGGCCGCTGGAAACACCATATATTTT
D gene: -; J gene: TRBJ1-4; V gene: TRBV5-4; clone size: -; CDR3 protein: CASSLGSQEKLFF; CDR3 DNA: TGTGCCAGCAGCTTGGGGAGTCAGGAAAAACTGTTTTTT
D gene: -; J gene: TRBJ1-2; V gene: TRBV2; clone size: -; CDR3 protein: CARRVDGYTF; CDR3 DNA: TGTGCCCGTCGGGTTGATGGCTACACCTTC
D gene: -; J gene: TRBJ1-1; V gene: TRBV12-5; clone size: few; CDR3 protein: CASVNGAEAFF; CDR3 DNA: TGTGCTAGTGTGAACGGGGCTGAAGCTTTCTTT
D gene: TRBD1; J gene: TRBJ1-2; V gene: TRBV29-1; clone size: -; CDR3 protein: CSADRGNGYTF; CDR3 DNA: TGCAGCGCCGACAGGGGTAATGGCTACACCTTC
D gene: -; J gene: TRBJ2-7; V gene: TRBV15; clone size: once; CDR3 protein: CATSRGGDGGYEQYF; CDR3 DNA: TGTGCCACCAGCAGGGGGGGAGATGGGGGCTACGAGCAGTACTTC
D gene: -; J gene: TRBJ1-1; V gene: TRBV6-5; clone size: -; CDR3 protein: CASSYEGAKNTEAFF; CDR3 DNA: TGTGCCAGCAGTTACGAGGGAGCCAAAAACACTGAAGCTTTCTTT
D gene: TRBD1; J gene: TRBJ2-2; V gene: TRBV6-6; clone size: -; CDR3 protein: CASRVQQGTTGELFF; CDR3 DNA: TGTGCCAGCAGGGTACAACAGGGGACCACCGGGGAGCTGTTTTTT
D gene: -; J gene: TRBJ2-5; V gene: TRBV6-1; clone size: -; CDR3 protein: CASSVRASQGSETQYF; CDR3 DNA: TGTGCCAGCAGTGTAAGGGCGTCGCAGGGGTCGGAGACCCAGTACTTC
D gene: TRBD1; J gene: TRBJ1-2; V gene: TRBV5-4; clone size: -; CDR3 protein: CASSRRGGTGANYYGYTF; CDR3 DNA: TGTGCCAGCAGCCGCCGAGGAGGGACAGGGGCGAATTACTATGGCTACACCTTC
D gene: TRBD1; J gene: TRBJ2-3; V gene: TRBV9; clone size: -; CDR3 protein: CASSGRQGYTDTQYF; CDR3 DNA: TGTGCCAGCAGCGGCCGACAGGGGTACACAGATACGCAGTATTTT
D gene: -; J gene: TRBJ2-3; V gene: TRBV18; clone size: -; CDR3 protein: CASSPLQATSTDTQYF; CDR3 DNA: TGTGCCAGCTCACCATTACAGGCGACTAGCACAGATACGCAGTATTTT
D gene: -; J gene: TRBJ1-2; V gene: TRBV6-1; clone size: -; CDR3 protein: CASSQRGENYGYTF; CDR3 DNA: TGTGCCAGCAGCCAGAGGGGGGAGAACTATGGCTACACCTTC
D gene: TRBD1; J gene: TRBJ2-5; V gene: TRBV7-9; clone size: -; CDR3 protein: CASSSGQGSVQETQYF; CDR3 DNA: TGTGCCAGCAGCTCTGGACAGGGCAGCGTCCAAGAGACCCAGTACTTC
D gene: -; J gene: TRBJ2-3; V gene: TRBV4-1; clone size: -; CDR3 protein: CASSQDHRAPTDTQYF; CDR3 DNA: TGCGCCAGCAGCCAAGATCACCGGGCTCCCACAGATACGCAGTATTTT
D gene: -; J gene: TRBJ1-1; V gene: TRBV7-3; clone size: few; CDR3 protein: CASSLQGNTEAFF; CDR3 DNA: TGTGCCAGCAGCCTACAGGGGAACACTGAAGCTTTCTTT
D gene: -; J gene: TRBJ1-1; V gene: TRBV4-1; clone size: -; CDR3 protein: CASSQMGSNTEAFF; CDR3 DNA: TGCGCCAGCAGCCAGATGGGGTCGAACACTGAAGCTTTCTTT
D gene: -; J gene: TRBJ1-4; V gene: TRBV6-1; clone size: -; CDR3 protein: CASSEASLHLGTTNEKLFF; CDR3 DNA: TGTGCCAGCAGTGAAGCTTCACTTCACCTCGGGACAACTAATGAAAAACTGTTTTTT
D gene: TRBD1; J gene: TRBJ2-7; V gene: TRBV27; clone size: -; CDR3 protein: CASSPLGTGPNEQYF; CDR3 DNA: TGTGCCAGCAGCCCACTCGGGACAGGGCCCAACGAGCAGTACTTC
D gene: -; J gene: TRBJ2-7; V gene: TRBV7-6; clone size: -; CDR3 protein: CASSPLGTPPWEQYF; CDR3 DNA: TGTGCCAGCAGCCCCCTGGGGACGCCTCCCTGGGAGCAGTACTTC
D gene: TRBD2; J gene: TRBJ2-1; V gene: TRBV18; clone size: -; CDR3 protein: CASSQRTSGNNEQFF; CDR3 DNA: TGTGCCAGCTCACAACGGACTAGCGGGAACAATGAGCAGTTCTTC
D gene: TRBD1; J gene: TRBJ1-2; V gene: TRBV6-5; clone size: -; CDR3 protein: CASSPGTGNGYTF; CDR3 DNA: TGTGCCAGCAGCCCGGGGACAGGGAATGGCTACACCTTC
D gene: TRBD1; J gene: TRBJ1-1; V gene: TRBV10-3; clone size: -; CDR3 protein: CAISEQGVTEAFF; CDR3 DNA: TGTGCCATCAGTGAACAGGGGGTCACTGAAGCTTTCTTT
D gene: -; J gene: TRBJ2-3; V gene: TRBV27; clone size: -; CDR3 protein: CASSFSSGTQYF; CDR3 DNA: TGTGCCAGCAGTTTTAGCTCGGGGACGCAGTATTTT
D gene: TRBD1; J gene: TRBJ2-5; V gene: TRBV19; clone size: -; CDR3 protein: CASGGQGLETQYF; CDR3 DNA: TGTGCCAGCGGAGGACAGGGTTTGGAGACCCAGTACTTC